These 18 T cell receptor beta chains were all obtained from the same sample, sequenced in a study of Ad26.COV2.S vaccination and SARS-CoV-2 variants. Sample treatment: about 20 received Ad26.COV2.S at low or high dose, single or two shots; about 5 received placebo; per-sample allocation not given. Samples analyzed were those drawn on day 63 after the first vaccine or placebo injection. The table came from immunoSEQ multiplex PCR; TCRdb's copy has only in-frame clones and leaves some out. The sample carries roughly 410,000 clones, 83% recorded once. Material: peripheral blood, obtained in a trial of Ad26.COV2.S vaccine versus placebo. Every receptor here comes from a person between 18 and 60 years old who received the Ad26.COV2.S COVID-19 vaccine or a placebo.

The rearrangement links TRBV7-9 to TRBJ1-2; D gene unclear. With 0 bases removed from V and 3 bases from J, the gap between germline ends came to 14 bases. The CDR3 runs 16 residues. CDR1 is SEHNR, CDR2 FQNEAQ, per germline (reference sequence). CDR3 sequence reads: CASSLADGEAYYGYTF. DNA for the CDR3: TGTGCCAGCAGCTTAGCGGATGGGGAAGCGTACTATGGCTACACCTTC. Using reference TRBV7-9 and TRBJ1-2 for the parts outside the CDR3, the full variable domain is DTGVSQNPRHKITKRGQNVTFRCDPISEHNRLYWYRQTLGQGPEFLTYFQNEAQLEKSRLLSDRFSAERPKGSFSTLEIQRTEQGDSAMYLCASSLADGEAYYGYTFGSGTRLTVV.

The gene calls are TRBV6-2 or TRBV6-3 and TRBJ2-2; maybe TRBD1 (6 bases). V gave up 6 bases and J gave up 7 bases, with 15 bases separating them. CDR3 length: 14 amino acids. Germline V gives CDR1 MNHEY, CDR2 SVGEGT. The CDR3: CASSFTGTLGELFF. For the CDR3, the DNA is TGTGCCAGCAGCTTTACCGGGACACTCGGGGAGCTGTTTTTT.

The chain employs TRBV19 and TRBJ2-1; TRBD2 matches at 7 bases. With V trimmed by 6 bases and J by 2 bases, 4 bases remained unmatched. Germline CDR1 and CDR2: LNHDA and SQIVND (reference sequence). The CDR3 extends over 14 amino acids. The CDR3 loop is CASSLAGTYNEQFF. The DNA for the CDR3 is TGTGCCAGTAGCTTAGCGGGCACCTACAATGAGCAGTTCTTC. The variable domain in full, with the rest retrieved from reference TRBV19 and TRBJ2-1, is DGGITQSPKYLFRKEGQNVTLSCEQNLNHDAMYWYRQDPGQGLRLIYYSQIVNDFQKGDIAEGYSVSREKKESFPLTVTSAQKNPTAFYLCASSLAGTYNEQFFGPGTRLTVL.

The gene calls are TRBV24-1 and TRBJ2-5; D gene uncertain. Germline V lookup: CDR1 KGHDR, CDR2 SFDVKD. V dropped 4 bases and J dropped 5 bases, with 10 bases sitting between them. The CDR3 loop spans 13 amino acids. DNA of the CDR3: TGTGCCACCAGTGACCGGAACCGGGAGACCCAGTACTTC. Its translation is CATSDRNRETQYF.

The V gene is TRBV7-2, the J gene TRBJ1-3; possibly TRBD1 for D (5 bases). In germline, CDR1 is SGHTA, CDR2 FQGNSA. The CDR3 runs 16 residues. V lost 4 bases and J 0 bases, leaving 13 bases between the germline ends. The CDR3: CASSSRTTYSGNTIYF. For the CDR3, the DNA is TGTGCCAGCAGCTCCCGGACAACTTACTCTGGAAACACCATATATTTT. Full variable domain (rest looked up from reference TRBV7-2 and TRBJ1-3): GAGVSQSPSNKVTEKGKDVELRCDPISGHTALYWYRQSLGQGLEFLIYFQGNSAPDKSGLPSDRFSAERTGGSVSTLTIQRTQQEDSAVYLCASSSRTTYSGNTIYFGEGSWLTVV.

The gene calls are TRBV5-1 and TRBJ1-2; the D gene is possibly TRBD1 (5 bases). The CDR3 loop spans 14 amino acids. V lost 4 bases, J lost 3 bases, and 13 bases lay in between. Germline CDR1 SGHRS, CDR2 YFSETQ. CDR3 sequence: CASSPDGGYYGYTF. The CDR3 DNA is TGCGCCAGCAGCCCGGATGGGGGATACTATGGCTACACCTTC.

This sequence joins TRBV11-2 and TRBJ2-7, with D uncertain. Looked up from germline, CDR1 is SGHAT and CDR2 is FQNNGV. Trimming took 6 bases from V and 5 from J, leaving 17 bases between them. The CDR3 spans 14 residues. The chain's CDR3 is CASRFTPGPHEQYF. The CDR3, as DNA: TGTGCCAGCAGGTTTACCCCCGGGCCCCACGAGCAGTACTTC. The full variable domain, rest sourced from reference TRBV11-2 and TRBJ2-7, is EAGVAQSPRYKIIEKRQSVAFWCNPISGHATLYWYQQILGQGPKLLIQFQNNGVVDDSQLPKDRFSAERLKGVDSTLKIQPAKLEDSAVYLCASRFTPGPHEQYFGPGTRLTVT.

The chain carries TRBV7-9 and TRBJ2-1, with 7 bases lining up with TRBD2. Germline V CDR1 and CDR2: SEHNR, FQNEAQ (reference sequence). CDR3 size: 18 residues. J lost 6 bases, V lost 1 base, and 15 bases had no gene match. DNA for the CDR3: TGTGCCAGCAGCTTAGGTGAAGTAGGGCTGACTAGCAGCAATGAGCAGTTCTTC. Protein: CASSLGEVGLTSSNEQFF.

The chain carries TRBV5-1 and TRBJ1-5; perhaps TRBD1 as D (5 bases). The CDR3 runs 15 residues. V was cut by 0 bases and J by 3 bases, with 10 bases left in between. Germline CDR1 is SGHRS and CDR2 is YFSETQ. CDR3 sequence (DNA): TGCGCCAGCAGCTTGGCGGGGGGATCCAATCAGCCCCAGCATTTT. As protein: CASSLAGGSNQPQHF. Variable domain in full (rest from reference TRBV5-1 and TRBJ1-5): KAGVTQTPRYLIKTRGQQVTLSCSPISGHRSVSWYQQTPGQGLQFLFEYFSETQRNKGNFPGRFSGRQFSNSRSEMNVSTLELGDSALYLCASSLAGGSNQPQHFGDGTRLSIL.

This clone was picked up a small number of times. This rearrangement joins TRBV21-1 to TRBJ2-3; the table's D call TRBD2 went unverified against the DNA. TRBV21-1 is a pseudogene. This CDR3 contains 19 residues. The CDR3: CASSNFVFPRGQPTDTQYF. As DNA, the CDR3 is TGTGCCAGCAGCAATTTCGTATTTCCGCGGGGGCAGCCCACAGATACGCAGTATTTT.

V is TRBV5-1 and J is TRBJ2-5; TRBD2 aligns across 10 bases. This CDR3 is built from 16 residues. After removal of 0 bases from V and 4 bases from J, the junction contained 6 bases not matched to a gene. Germline values: CDR1 SGHRS, CDR2 YFSETQ. The CDR3 sequence: CASSLVASGGGETQYF. The CDR3 DNA reads TGCGCCAGCAGCTTGGTAGCTAGCGGGGGCGGAGAGACCCAGTACTTC.

The chain combines TRBV6-5 with TRBJ2-5; D remains unclear. Germline values: CDR1 MNHEY, CDR2 SVGAGI. This CDR3 is built from 15 residues. Trimming left V 6 bases short and J 3 bases short, with 17 bases between. The CDR3 region is CASRRLTTSEETQYF. CDR3 in DNA: TGTGCCAGCAGGCGGTTGACAACATCGGAAGAGACCCAGTACTTC.

This sequence joins TRBV6-5 and TRBJ1-6, with unresolved D. The germline V and J ends were trimmed by 6 bases and 13 bases, with 16 bases remaining between them. This CDR3 comprises 13 residues. Germline V gene data show CDR1 as MNHEY and CDR2 as SVGAGI. CDR3 amino acids: CASSKFGVAPLHF. The CDR3 region has the DNA TGTGCCAGCAGCAAATTCGGGGTTGCGCCCCTCCACTTT.

This chain joins TRBV30 and TRBJ2-7; 9 nucleotides line up with TRBD2. The CDR3 totals 14 residues. Germline trimming cut 5 bases from V and 4 bases from J; bases unmatched to any gene: 9. CDR1 is GTSNPN and CDR2 is SVGIG in the germline V gene (reference sequence). The CDR3, as DNA: TGTGCCTGGGCGTCGAATAGCGGGAGTTACGAGCAGTACTTC. Translation: CAWASNSGSYEQYF.

This clone was found a few times. The rearrangement joins TRBV5-4 to TRBJ2-6, with 7 bases fitting TRBD1. The trim removed 7 bases at V and 0 bases at J, leaving 13 bases unmatched. Germline CDR1 and CDR2: SGHNT and YYREEE (reference sequence). This CDR3 is built from 18 residues. This chain's CDR3 is CASRGRGQSHSGANVLTF. CDR3 bases: TGTGCCAGCCGGGGCCGGGGACAGTCTCACTCTGGGGCCAACGTCCTGACTTTC.

The gene calls are TRBV6-6 and TRBJ1-2; weak D call: TRBD1 (6 bases). CDR1 MNHNY and CDR2 SVGAGI come from the germline V gene (reference sequence). This CDR3 has 17 residues. V was clipped by 5 bases and J by 4 bases, with 23 bases between them. CDR3 nucleotides: TGTGCCAGCAGTCGAAGGGGGGCAGCCGGGGGGGGCTATGGCTACACCTTC. This codes for CASSRRGAAGGGYGYTF.

This chain joins TRBV6-1 and TRBJ1-4; no definite D call. The CDR3 has 12 amino acids. Trimming took off 2 bases at V and 6 bases at J, with 4 bases between the two ends. The germline V gene encodes CDR1 MNHNS and CDR2 SASEGT. The CDR3: CASSERDEKLFF. The CDR3 DNA follows: TGTGCCAGCAGTGAACGGGATGAAAAACTGTTTTTT.

The CDR3 loop is CAISSTGGIKTEAFF. The CDR3 DNA is TGTGCCATCAGTAGCACAGGGGGGATAAAAACTGAAGCTTTCTTT. The chain employs TRBV10-3 and TRBJ1-1; 8 bases are a match to TRBD1. V lost 5 bases, J lost 5 bases, and 10 bases stayed unmatched. Germline V CDR1 and CDR2: ENHRY, SYGVKD. CDR3 length equals 15 residues.